The clone carrying this T cell receptor (beta chain) has only a few counts. Its antigen remains unknown. These data come from a study of cytomegalovirus exposure and HLA in healthy donors. Across the whole study: In terms of ancestry, the Caucasian-associated cluster contained roughly four fifths of the approximately 400 genotyped donors.

Study results and limitations: One variant, a missense change in DCLRE1C, was linked in a later analysis to TCR beta V- and J-gene trimming. There were some V segments, including TRBV6-2 and TRBV6-3, excluded as indistinguishable. Highest at DRB1 and lowest at HLA-C, TCR association rates differed among HLA loci in a later analysis.

This CDR3 has 14 residues. V shed 6 bases and J shed 1 base, with 12 bases lying between them. Per germline, CDR1 SNHLY and CDR2 FYNNEI. The PCR made use of 60 Vbeta and 13 Jbeta primers. Repertoires were generated with immunoSEQ multiplex PCR, while TCRdb's copy carries only in-frame clones and drops some. The sample records around 170,000 clones, around three quarters being singletons. Sequencing used PBMCs. The chain recombines TRBV2 with TRBJ1-1; D remains ambiguous. This sequence was found in a woman between 45 and 65 years old in good health and CMV-seropositive. The CDR3 region has the DNA TGTGCCAGCAGACGGGAGGTTTCGAACACTGAAGCTTTCTTT. Encoded protein: CASRREVSNTEAFF.